What follows are 23 T cell receptor beta chains derived from one specimen sequenced in a study of T cell repertoires in cytomegalovirus infection. MiXCR, run by TCRdb on the reads, gives a single entry per CDR3 protein. This table holds roughly 630,000 distinct CDR3 sequences, less than 25% found once. Input material: CD8+ T cells from PBMCs. The receptors were sampled from a human donor in good health (CMV status not recorded). Some clones in this sample may be carry-over from other donors' samples.

This clonotype was recorded at least ten times. This chain links TRBV6-5 with TRBJ2-1; the D is unclear. V lost 4 bases and J lost 7, with 14 bases in between. The germline V gene has CDR1 MNHEY and CDR2 SVGAGI. The CDR3 runs 14 residues. This CDR3 reads CASSSTSGWNEQFF. The CDR3 nucleotides are TGTGCCAGCAGTTCGACCTCCGGCTGGAATGAGCAGTTCTTC.

Concerning this clonotype itself: A clone one base away is much larger, so this may be a read error. V is TRBV4-1 and J is TRBJ1-1; tentatively, D is TRBD1 (5 bases). Germline loops: CDR1 MGHRA, CDR2 YSYEKL. The CDR3 runs to 16 residues. CDR3 sequence (DNA): TGCGCCAACAGCCTGCACGGAGAGGGCAGGGACACTGAAGCTTTCTTT. This sequence encodes CANSLHGEGRDTEAFF.

As to this clonotype: At one end, the junction sequence differs from germline, possibly due to a read error. The chain employs TRBV7-9 and TRBJ2-1, with no clear D. This CDR3 has 12 amino acids. Germline V lookup: CDR1 SEHNR, CDR2 FQNEAQ (reference sequence). CDR3 region: CASIDPQLKYYF. In nucleotides, the CDR3 is TGTGCCAGCATCGACCCACAGCTAAAATATTACTTC.

The J gene is TRBJ2-3, the V gene TRBV7-9; TRBD1 matches at 8 bases. Per the germline V gene, CDR1 is SEHNR and CDR2 is FQNEAQ (reference sequence). This CDR3 is 15 amino acids long. Trimming cost V 1 base and J 6 bases; bases outside gene matches: 6. DNA of the CDR3: TGTGCCAGCAGCTTAGATCAGGGGGCAATGGATACGCAGTATTTT. Translation: CASSLDQGAMDTQYF.

The chain carries TRBV4-1 and TRBJ2-1; a possible D gene is TRBD2 (6 bases). There are 14 residues in the CDR3. The V gene lost 1 base and the J gene lost 3 bases, with 7 bases spanning the gap. CDR1 and CDR2 from the germline V gene are MGHRA and YSYEKL. CDR3 bases: TGCGCCAGCAGCCAAGGGGGACTCTACAATGAGCAGTTCTTC. Translation: CASSQGGLYNEQFF.

This clonotype was counted a few times. This rearrangement joins TRBV27 to TRBJ1-2; TRBD1 agrees at 7 bases. With 5 bases clipped from V and 6 bases from J, the junction kept 12 bases outside the gene matches. CDR3 length: 15 residues. Germline-derived CDR1 and CDR2 are MNHEY and SMNVEV (reference sequence). The CDR3 loop reads CASSSRDSSIHGYTF. The CDR3 nucleotides read TGTGCCAGCAGTAGCCGGGACAGCTCTATACATGGCTACACCTTC.

The CDR3 protein is CASSAARLYEQFF. In DNA form, the CDR3 reads TGTGCCAGTAGTGCTGCTCGGTTGTATGAGCAGTTCTTC. J is TRBJ2-1 and V is TRBV19; D not certain. Germline assignment: CDR1 LNHDA and CDR2 SQIVND (reference sequence). CDR3 size: 13 residues. Trimming took off 5 bases at V and 8 bases at J, with 13 bases between the two ends. Supplemented by reference TRBV19 and TRBJ2-1, the full variable domain reads DGGITQSPKYLFRKEGQNVTLSCEQNLNHDAMYWYRQDPGQGLRLIYYSQIVNDFQKGDIAEGYSVSREKKESFPLTVTSAQKNPTAFYLCASSAARLYEQFFGPGTRLTVL.

This clonotype showed up just a few times. J is TRBJ2-3 and V is TRBV29-1; D may be TRBD2 (5 bases). The CDR3 runs to 14 residues. Trimming took 0 bases from V and 4 from J, leaving 11 bases between them. Germline V gives CDR1 SQVTM, CDR2 ANQGSEA. The DNA for the CDR3 is TGCAGCGTTGAAGATTCGGAGGTGGCAGATACGCAGTATTTT. The encoded protein is CSVEDSEVADTQYF.

The V and J genes are TRBV11-2 and TRBJ2-3; 11 nucleotides agree with TRBD2. V lost 2 bases and J lost 5; bases outside the gene matches: 12. CDR1 and CDR2 (germline): SGHAT, FQNNGV. This CDR3 is built from 18 residues. CDR3 coding DNA: TGTGCCAGCAGCTTAAGGGTAGTTAGCGGGGGGGGCATAGATACGCAGTATTTT. This sequence encodes CASSLRVVSGGGIDTQYF.

This clonotype was seen at least ten times. The V call is TRBV5-6, the J call TRBJ2-2, with D tentatively TRBD2 (5 bases). From germline, CDR1 is SGHDT and CDR2 YYEEEE. CDR3 length: 16 amino acids. V was pared by 4 bases and J by 6 bases, with 19 bases between. The CDR3 nucleotides read TGTGCCAGCAGCCCCGAGTCAGGAGGCCACTCCGGGGAGCTGTTTTTT. Its translation is CASSPESGGHSGELFF.

There are many counts of this clonotype. The gene calls are TRBV28 and TRBJ2-1; 7 nucleotides line up with TRBD1. Trimming removed 5 bases from V and 7 bases from J; junction bases left unmatched: 5. The CDR3 covers 13 residues. Germline-derived CDR1 and CDR2 are MDHEN and SYDVKM. The CDR3 reads CASSISRGNEQFF. The CDR3 nucleotides are TGTGCCAGCAGTATAAGCAGGGGGAATGAGCAGTTCTTC.

This clonotype occurred a few times. V is TRBV11-3 and J is TRBJ2-2; 7 nucleotides agree with TRBD1. CDR3 length: 17 amino acids. With 6 bases clipped from V and 1 base from J, the junction kept 11 bases outside the gene matches. Germline CDR1 and CDR2: SGHNT and YENEEA. The CDR3 nucleotides are TGTGCCAGCAGTCACATCCCGGGACAGATGAACACCGGGGAGCTGTTTTTT. Translation gives CASSHIPGQMNTGELFF.

This chain uses TRBV28 with TRBJ2-7; perhaps D is TRBD1 or TRBD2 (5 bases each). V was shortened by 6 bases and J by 2 bases, with 11 bases between the two germline ends. From germline, CDR1 is MDHEN and CDR2 SYDVKM. The CDR3 consists of 13 residues. The CDR3 DNA reads as TGTGCCAGCAGCAGCGAGGGGACCTACGAGCAGTACTTC. It is translated as CASSSEGTYEQYF.

As to this clonotype: A single base separates this from a much larger clone, so it may be a read error. The chain carries TRBV7-4 and TRBJ2-1, with a weak D call TRBD2 (6 bases). Germline CDR1 SGHVT, CDR2 SQSDAQ. The CDR3 sequence is 17 residues long. DNA of the CDR3: TGTGCCAACAGCTTAAAGGGGCAGGGCGCGGGGTACAATGAGCAGTTCTTC. Protein: CANSLKGQGAGYNEQFF.

Ten or more counts support this clonotype. The chain employs TRBV7-2 and TRBJ2-4; D uncertain. Between the trimmed V and J ends, which lost 5 bases and 6 bases, there was a span of 11 bases. The germline CDR1 and CDR2 sequences are SGHTA and FQGNSA. There are 13 residues in the CDR3. The CDR3 protein is CASSPDHSNIQYF. As DNA, the CDR3 is TGTGCCAGCAGCCCAGACCATTCAAACATTCAGTACTTC.

This clonotype was picked up a small number of times. This CDR3 is CSEVRGFYTEAFF. The CDR3 DNA reads as TGCAGCGAGGTGCGGGGTTTTTACACTGAAGCTTTCTTT. This chain uses TRBV29-1 with TRBJ1-1; the D is unclear. Germline V gene lookup returns CDR1 SQVTM and CDR2 ANQGSEA. This CDR3 has 13 amino acids. The germline V and J ends were trimmed by 7 bases and 3 bases, with 15 bases remaining between them. The full variable domain, its missing parts supplied by reference TRBV29-1 and TRBJ1-1, is SAVISQKPSRDICQRGTSLTIQCQVDSQVTMMFWYRQQPGQSLTLIATANQGSEATYESGFVIDKFPISRPNLTFSTLTVSNMSPEDSSIYLCSEVRGFYTEAFFGQGTRLTVV.

The genes are TRBV6-1 and TRBJ2-7; D unresolved. This CDR3 comprises 12 residues. Germline lookup yields CDR1 MNHNS and CDR2 SASEGT. Here the CDR3 reads CASREPAKEQYV. DNA of the CDR3: TGTGCCAGCCGTGAGCCCGCTAAGGAGCAGTACGTC.

The rearrangement joins TRBV20-1 to TRBJ1-1, with D hard to call. V shed 3 bases and J shed 5 bases, with 13 bases lying between them. Germline V gives CDR1 DFQATT, CDR2 SNEGSKA (reference sequence). CDR3 length: 13 amino acids. DNA of the CDR3: TGCAGTGCTAGTCAGCCCGGGGAGACTGAAGCTTTCTTT. As protein: CSASQPGETEAFF.

On this clonotype itself: With a much larger clone just one base away, this may be a read error. The chain joins TRBV7-4 to TRBJ2-5; D unresolved. The CDR3 loop spans 11 amino acids. CDR1 and CDR2 from the germline V gene are SGHVT and SQSDAQ. For the CDR3, the DNA is TGTGTCAGCGTTCTCGGGGAGACCCAGTACTTC. Amino acids: CVSVLGETQYF.

This clonotype was detected many times. This chain connects TRBV7-8 to TRBJ1-5; D is perhaps TRBD1 (5 bases). The V end was cut by 0 bases, the J end by 4 bases, with 10 bases between. Per the germline V gene, CDR1 is SGHVS and CDR2 is FQNEAQ. CDR3 length: 15 residues. The CDR3 loop is CASSLAAGKNQPQHF. Written as DNA, the CDR3 is TGTGCCAGCAGCTTAGCGGCAGGGAAGAATCAGCCCCAGCATTTT. The whole variable domain, remainder taken from reference TRBV7-8 and TRBJ1-5, is GAGVSQSPRYKVAKRGQDVALRCDPISGHVSLFWYQQALGQGPEFLTYFQNEAQLDKSGLPSDRFFAERPEGSVSTLKIQRTQQEDSAVYLCASSLAAGKNQPQHFGDGTRLSIL.

J is TRBJ2-3 and V is TRBV12-3 or TRBV12-4; D is ambiguous. V shed 5 bases and J shed 0 bases, with 15 bases lying between them. The CDR3 spans 16 residues. DNA for the CDR3: TGTGCCAGCAGTCTCTACACTATTACTAGCACAGATACGCAGTATTTT. It is translated as CASSLYTITSTDTQYF.

The rearrangement links TRBV6-1 to TRBJ2-2; the match to TRBD1 covers 7 bases. This CDR3 comprises 13 residues. After removal of 7 bases from V and 3 bases from J, the junction contained 2 bases not matched to a gene. From germline, CDR1 is MNHNS and CDR2 SASEGT. CDR3 amino acids: CASNTGDTGELFF. The CDR3 region has the DNA TGTGCCAGCAACACAGGGGACACCGGGGAGCTGTTTTTT.

In its sample, this clonotype was seen a few times. The gene calls are TRBV6-1 and TRBJ2-7; D is unclear. Germline V CDR1 and CDR2: MNHNS, SASEGT. The CDR3 contains 12 residues. V lost 2 bases to trimming and J lost 2 bases, with 4 bases between them. The CDR3 loop is CASSEFAYEQYV. The CDR3 DNA reads as TGTGCCAGCAGTGAATTTGCCTACGAGCAGTACGTC.